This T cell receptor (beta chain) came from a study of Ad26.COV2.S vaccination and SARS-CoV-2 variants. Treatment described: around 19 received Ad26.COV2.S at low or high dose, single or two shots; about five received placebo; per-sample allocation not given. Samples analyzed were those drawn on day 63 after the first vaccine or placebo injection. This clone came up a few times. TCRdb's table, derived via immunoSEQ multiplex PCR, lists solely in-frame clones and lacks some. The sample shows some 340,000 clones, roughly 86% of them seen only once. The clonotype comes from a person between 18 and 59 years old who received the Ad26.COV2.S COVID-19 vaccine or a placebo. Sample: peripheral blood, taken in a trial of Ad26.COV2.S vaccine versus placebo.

CDR3 in amino acids: CASSSPTGGNEQFF. Written as DNA, the CDR3 is TGTGCCAGCAGTTCCCCAACAGGGGGAAATGAGCAGTTCTTC. The chain carries TRBV6-2 or TRBV6-3 and TRBJ2-1; 8 bases agree with TRBD1. This CDR3 comprises 14 residues. Germline assignment: CDR1 MNHEY and CDR2 SVGEGT. J was trimmed by 7 bases and V by 4 bases; bases with no gene match: 6.